This T cell receptor (beta chain) emerged from a study of OX40 agonist ivuxolimab in advanced cancers. Study overall: Previous treatment with anti-PD-1, anti-PD-L1 or anti-CTLA-4 therapy was allowed; more than 35% had received some.

TCRdb's table, derived via immunoSEQ multiplex PCR, lists solely in-frame clones and lacks some. The data show roughly 110,000 clones, 90% seen once. As concerns this clone: No antigen is known for it.

The germline gives CDR1 SGHRS, CDR2 YFSETQ. This CDR3 region has 15 residues. V lost 3 bases, J lost 7 bases, and 7 bases stayed unmatched. General observations from the study: Compared with others, partial responders at 0.1-3.0 mg/kg displayed clonal expansion among the lowest. Clonal expansion was seen in CD4+ and CD8+ blood T cells by week 6 at 0.1 to 3.0 mg/kg.

The receptor was derived from an adult with an advanced solid tumor such as melanoma, head and neck, liver or kidney cancer. The chain employs TRBV5-1 and TRBJ1-4; TRBD1 agrees at 9 bases. Sequencing used CD4+ or CD8+ T cells sorted from blood, obtained in a trial of the OX40 agonist ivuxolimab. The CDR3 region has the DNA TGCGCCAGCAGCTCTATACAGGGGGCGAGTGAAAAACTGTTTTTT. This gives the protein CASSSIQGASEKLFF.